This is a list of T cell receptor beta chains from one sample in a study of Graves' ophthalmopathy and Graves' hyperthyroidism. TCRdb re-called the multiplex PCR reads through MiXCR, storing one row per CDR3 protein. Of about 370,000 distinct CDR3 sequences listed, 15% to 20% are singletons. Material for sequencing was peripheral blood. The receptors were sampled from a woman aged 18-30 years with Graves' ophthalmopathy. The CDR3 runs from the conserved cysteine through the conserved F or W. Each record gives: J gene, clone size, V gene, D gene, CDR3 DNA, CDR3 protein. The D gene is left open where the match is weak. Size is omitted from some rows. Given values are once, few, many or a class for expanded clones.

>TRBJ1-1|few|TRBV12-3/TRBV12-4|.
TGTGCCAGCACCCCAGGTGCAGCGAACACTGAAGCTTTCTTT
CASTPGAANTEAFF
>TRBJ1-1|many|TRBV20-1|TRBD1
TGCAGTGCTAGATCTGGGGACAGGGGGAATAGAAACACTGAAGCTTTCTTT
CSARSGDRGNRNTEAFF
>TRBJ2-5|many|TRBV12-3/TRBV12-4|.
TGTGCCAGCAGTTTCACAGGGCTCCAAGAGACCCAGTACTTC
CASSFTGLQETQYF
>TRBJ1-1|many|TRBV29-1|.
TGCAGCGTTATATCGGGGGGAGCCGATGAAGCTTTCTTT
CSVISGGADEAFF
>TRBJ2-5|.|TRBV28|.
TGTGCCAGCAGTTCCCCAGGGAAGGTGGAAGAGACCCAGTACTTC
CASSSPGKVEETQYF
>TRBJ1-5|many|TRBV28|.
TGTGCCAGCAGTTTGGGCCAGGGGCTTTTGAATTTT
CASSLGQGLLNF
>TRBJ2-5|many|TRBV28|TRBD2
TGTGCCAGCGGGGGGGGTCAAGAGACCCAGTACTTC
CASGGGQETQYF
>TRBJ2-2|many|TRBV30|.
TGTGCCTGGAGTGTACTCGAGAGGGTTGGCGGGGAGCTGTTTTTT
CAWSVLERVGGELFF
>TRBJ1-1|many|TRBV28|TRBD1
TGTGCCAGCAGCGACAGGGCTGAAGCTTTCTTT
CASSDRAEAFF
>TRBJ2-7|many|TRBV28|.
TGTGCCAGCACTGCGGGACAGTTAGGGCAGTACTTC
CASTAGQLGQYF
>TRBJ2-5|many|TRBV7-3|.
TGTGCCAGCAGCTTTGGCTACCAAGAGACCCAGTACTTC
CASSFGYQETQYF
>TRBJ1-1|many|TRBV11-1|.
TGTGCCAGCAGCATGGACCCTCTGGCCTGGGACACTGAAGCTTTCTTT
CASSMDPLAWDTEAFF
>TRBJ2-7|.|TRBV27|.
TGTGCCAGCAGTCCCCCCGCTCGGGAGCAGTACTTC
CASSPPAREQYF
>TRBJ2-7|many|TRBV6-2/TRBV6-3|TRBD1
TGTGCCAGCAGTCCAGGACAGGGTCTTTACGAGCAGTACTTC
CASSPGQGLYEQYF
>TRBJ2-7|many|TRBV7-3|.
TGTGCCAGCAGCACGGGACTGTCCGAGCAGTACTTC
CASSTGLSEQYF
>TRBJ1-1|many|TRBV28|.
TGTGCCAGCAGTCGCACCGGGGAGAACACTGAAGCTTTCTTT
CASSRTGENTEAFF
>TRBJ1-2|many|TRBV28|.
TGCGCCAGCAGTCCCGCCTTTGGCTATAACTATGGCTACACCTTC
CASSPAFGYNYGYTF
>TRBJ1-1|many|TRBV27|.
TGTGCCAGCACTCCCTCGAAGGGGTCTAGGTGGGCTTTCTTT
CASTPSKGSRWAFF
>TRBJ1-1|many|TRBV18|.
TGTGCCAGCTCACGACATCCACCGACGAACACTGAAGCTTTCTTT
CASSRHPPTNTEAFF
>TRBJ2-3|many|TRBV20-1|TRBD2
TGCAGTGCTGATGGGGGGGGACTAGCGGACCTCACAGATACGCAGTATTTT
CSADGGGLADLTDTQYF
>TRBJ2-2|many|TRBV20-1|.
TGCAGTGCCCCAAAGAACACCGGGGAGCTGTTTTTT
CSAPKNTGELFF
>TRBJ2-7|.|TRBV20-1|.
TGCAGTGCTAGAGACTTAGCCTACGAGCAGTACTTC
CSARDLAYEQYF
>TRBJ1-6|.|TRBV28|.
TGTGCCAGCAGACCAGACGGTGCCTATAATTCACCCCTCCACTTT
CASRPDGAYNSPLHF
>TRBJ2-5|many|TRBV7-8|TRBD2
TGTGCCAGCGCAGGACGGGGGGTGGGGGAGACCCAGTACTTC
CASAGRGVGETQYF
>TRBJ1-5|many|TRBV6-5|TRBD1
TGTGCCAGCAGTTACTGGCAAGGGACAGCCCAGCATTTT
CASSYWQGTAQHF
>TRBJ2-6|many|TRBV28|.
TGTGCCACCATGACAGGCTCCTACTCTGGGGCCAACGTCCTGACTTTC
CATMTGSYSGANVLTF
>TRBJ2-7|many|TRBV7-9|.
TGTGCCAGCCAACCAGGACAGGAGGGCTACGAGCAGTACTTC
CASQPGQEGYEQYF
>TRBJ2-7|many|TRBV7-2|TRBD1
TGTGCCAGCAGCTTAGCTGGGACAGGAGGTTCAGGCTACGAGCAGTACTTC
CASSLAGTGGSGYEQYF
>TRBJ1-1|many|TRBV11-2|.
TGTGCCAGCAGCTACCGAATTCGGGGACCACGAAACACTGAAGCTTTCTTT
CASSYRIRGPRNTEAFF
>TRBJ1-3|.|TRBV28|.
TGTGCCAGCAGTAAATTAACTGGAAACACCATATATTTT
CASSKLTGNTIYF
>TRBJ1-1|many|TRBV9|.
TGTGCCAGCAGCGTAGGGGCGAACACTGAAGCTTTCTTT
CASSVGANTEAFF
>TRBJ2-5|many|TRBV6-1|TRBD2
TGTGCCAGCAGGGATAGCGGGGGAGAGACCCAGTACTTC
CASRDSGGETQYF
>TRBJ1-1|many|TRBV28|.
TGTGCCAGCAGCCCTTACCCAGAGAACACTGAAGCTTTCTTT
CASSPYPENTEAFF
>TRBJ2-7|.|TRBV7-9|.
TGTGCCAGCAGCTTTAGGGAGTCAGTCGAGCAGTACTTC
CASSFRESVEQYF
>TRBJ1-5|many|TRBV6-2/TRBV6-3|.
TGTGCCCCCCGCCTCGACAGAAATCAGCCCCAGCATTTT
CAPRLDRNQPQHF
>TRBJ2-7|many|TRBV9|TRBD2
TGTGCCAGCAGCCCCCGGAGGAGCGGGGGCATGCAGTACTTC
CASSPRRSGGMQYF
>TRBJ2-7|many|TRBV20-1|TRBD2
TGCAGTGCTTCTTCTAGCGGGAGAGGGGCCTACGAGCAGTACTTC
CSASSSGRGAYEQYF
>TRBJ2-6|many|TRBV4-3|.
TGCGCCAGCCTTGGTGGGCCTGGGGCCAACGTCCTGACTTTC
CASLGGPGANVLTF
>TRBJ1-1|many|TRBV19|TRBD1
TGTGCCAGTAGCCCACAGGGGACTGAAGCTTTCTTT
CASSPQGTEAFF
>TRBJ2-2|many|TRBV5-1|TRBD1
TGCGCCAGCAGCTTGCGCAGGGGGCTAAACACCGGGGAGCTGTTTTTT
CASSLRRGLNTGELFF
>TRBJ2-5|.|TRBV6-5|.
TGTGCCAGCAGTTTCGGGGACCCGGTCGACCAAGAGACCCAGTACTTC
CASSFGDPVDQETQYF
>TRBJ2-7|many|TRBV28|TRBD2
TGTGCCAGCAGTGTGACTAGCGGGAGTGACTACGAGCAGTACTTC
CASSVTSGSDYEQYF